A single sample is the source of the 21 T cell receptor beta chains below, sequenced in a study of neurological immune-mediated disorders. TCRdb analysed the 5' RACE reads with MiXCR anew, one entry per CDR3 protein. This sample has about 31,000 distinct CDR3 sequences, with roughly 15% found just once. Time point in this sample: technical triplicate 2. The sequencing input was CD4+ T cells from blood. The receptors were sampled from a female donor with HTLV-1-associated myelopathy (HAM/TSP).

This clonotype was observed a handful of times. The CDR3 sequence is CATPPSGGTDTQYF. CDR3 nucleotides: TGTGCCACTCCTCCCAGCGGGGGGACGGATACGCAGTATTTT. The V call is TRBV2, the J call TRBJ2-3; 9 nucleotides line up with TRBD2. Germline V gives CDR1 SNHLY, CDR2 FYNNEI. This CDR3 comprises 14 residues. The junction had 11 bases not matched to a gene; V was cut back by 10 bases and J by 6 bases. The full variable domain, its missing parts supplied by reference TRBV2 and TRBJ2-3, is EPEVTQTPSHQVTQMGQEVILRCVPISNHLYFYWYRQILGQKVEFLVSFYNNEISEKSEIFDDQFSVERPDGSNFTLKIRSTKLEDSAMYFCATPPSGGTDTQYFGPGTRLTVL.

This clonotype was seen many times. The chain employs TRBV9 and TRBJ1-1, with D perhaps TRBD1 (6 bases). CDR1 is SGDLS and CDR2 is YYNGEE in the germline V gene. Between the trimmed V and J ends, which lost 0 bases and 0 bases, there was a span of 9 bases. The CDR3 has 15 residues. In DNA form, the CDR3 reads TGTGCCAGCAGCGTAGCAGGGGCCATGAACACTGAAGCTTTCTTT. It yields the protein CASSVAGAMNTEAFF. Based on the CDR3 plus reference TRBV9 and TRBJ1-1, the full variable domain is DSGVTQTPKHLITATGQRVTLRCSPRSGDLSVYWYQQSLDQGLQFLIQYYNGEERAKGNILERFSAQQFPDLHSELNLSSLELGDSALYFCASSVAGAMNTEAFFGQGTRLTVV.

In this sample, this clonotype turned up many times. The chain links TRBV6-5 to TRBJ2-7, with 10 nucleotides matching TRBD1. Germline CDR1 and CDR2: MNHEY and SVGAGI. Trimming cost V 2 bases and J 4 bases; bases outside gene matches: 8. The CDR3 length is 16 residues. The CDR3 DNA sequence: TGTGCCAGCAGTTACAACTATCCGGGACAGGGGTACGAGCAGTACTTC. The encoded protein is CASSYNYPGQGYEQYF.

This clonotype was detected ten times or more. V gene TRBV11-2 combines with J gene TRBJ2-1; the D is unclear. In germline, CDR1 is SGHAT, CDR2 FQNNGV. The CDR3 contains 13 residues. The V and J ends lost 5 bases and 7 bases respectively, with 12 bases between them. DNA of the CDR3: TGTGCCAGCAGCGCCCGCCTCACTAATGAGCAGTTCTTC. It translates to CASSARLTNEQFF.

This clonotype was counted ten times or more. V and J are TRBV29-1 and TRBJ1-1; D is possibly TRBD1 (5 bases). CDR3 length: 11 residues. Between the trimmed V and J ends, which lost 7 bases and 6 bases, there was a span of 12 bases. Germline CDR1 and CDR2: SQVTM and ANQGSEA. The CDR3 loop reads CSAGVGAEAFF. The CDR3 DNA is TGCAGCGCCGGGGTGGGGGCTGAAGCTTTCTTT.

Many counts were recorded for this clonotype. The chain employs TRBV6-5 and TRBJ1-1; 11 nucleotides align to TRBD1. This CDR3 has 15 amino acids. V dropped 6 bases and J dropped 3; count of bases not matched to a gene: 6. Germline V gene lookup returns CDR1 MNHEY and CDR2 SVGAGI. The CDR3 region is CASRGQGAGDTEAFF. The CDR3, as DNA: TGTGCCAGCAGAGGACAGGGGGCAGGGGACACTGAAGCTTTCTTT.

This clonotype was found many times. The V gene is TRBV3-1, the J gene TRBJ1-2; TRBD1 matches 8 bases. Per the germline V gene, CDR1 is LGHDT and CDR2 is YNNKEL (reference sequence). The J segment lost 4 bases and the V segment lost 0 bases, leaving 10 bases of the junction unmatched. The CDR3 is made up of 17 amino acids. CDR3: CASSQEARGRRGYGYTF. CDR3 coding DNA: TGTGCCAGCAGCCAAGAGGCCAGGGGGCGCCGAGGCTATGGCTACACCTTC. Filled out from reference TRBV3-1 and TRBJ1-2, the complete variable domain reads DTAVSQTPKYLVTQMGNDKSIKCEQNLGHDTMYWYKQDSKKFLKIMFSYNNKELIINETVPNRFSPKSPDKAHLNLHINSLELGDSAVYFCASSQEARGRRGYGYTFGSGTRLTVV.

The table lists this clonotype with many counts. The genes are TRBV12-3 or TRBV12-4 and TRBJ2-1; TRBD1 matches at 10 bases. V shed 11 bases, J shed 1 base, and the junction held 11 bases outside the gene matches. This CDR3 contains 16 residues. This CDR3 reads CAQGDRGPLSYNEQFF. The CDR3 DNA sequence: TGTGCCCAGGGAGACAGGGGGCCTCTGTCCTACAATGAGCAGTTCTTC.

This clonotype was observed many times. V gene TRBV7-3 combines with J gene TRBJ2-1; no reliable D call. Trimming took off 5 bases at V and 3 bases at J, with 8 bases between the two ends. Germline V gives CDR1 SGHTA, CDR2 FQGTGA. The CDR3 covers 13 residues. The CDR3 region has the DNA TGTGCCAGCAGCCCCATGGGCTACAATGAGCAGTTCTTC. Translated, it gives CASSPMGYNEQFF.

This clonotype was seen ten or more times. V usage is TRBV19 and J usage is TRBJ2-1; TRBD2 matches at 8 bases. Germline trimming cut 1 base from V and 1 base from J; bases unmatched to any gene: 3. This CDR3 is built from 16 residues. Germline CDR1 is LNHDA and CDR2 is SQIVND (reference sequence). CDR3 protein: CASSIVGGRSYNEQFF. CDR3 coding DNA: TGTGCCAGTAGTATAGTCGGCGGGAGGTCCTACAATGAGCAGTTCTTC.

This clonotype was recorded at least ten times. The CDR3 DNA is TGTGCCAGCAGCTTAGGCGGGAAGGAGACCCAGTACTTC. It translates to CASSLGGKETQYF. The chain carries TRBV11-3 and TRBJ2-5; D is perhaps TRBD2 (6 bases). CDR1 is SGHNT and CDR2 is YENEEA in the germline V gene. CDR3 length equals 13 residues. Deletions cut 1 base from V and 5 bases from J, with 8 bases between.

There are many counts of this clonotype. The chain joins TRBV7-9 to TRBJ2-1; D uncertain. Trimming took off 5 bases at V and 8 bases at J, with 13 bases between the two ends. Germline V gene sequence: CDR1 SEHNR, CDR2 FQNEAQ (reference sequence). This CDR3 is built from 13 residues. CDR3 in amino acids: CASSSSWMDEQFF. DNA of the CDR3: TGTGCCAGCAGCAGCAGCTGGATGGATGAGCAGTTCTTC.

V usage is TRBV29-1 and J usage is TRBJ2-7; D might be TRBD1 (6 bases). This CDR3 has 14 residues. Between the trimmed V and J ends, which lost 4 bases and 5 bases, there was a span of 18 bases. CDR1 is SQVTM, CDR2 ANQGSEA, per germline. CDR3 nucleotides: TGCAGCGTTGCCGGTGGGAGAGGGGGAGACGAGCAGTACTTC. Its protein product is CSVAGGRGGDEQYF.

There are many counts of this clonotype. This chain uses TRBV7-2 with TRBJ2-3, with no clear D. CDR1 and CDR2 (germline): SGHTA, FQGNSA. The CDR3 spans 13 residues. V lost 5 bases and J lost 4, with 10 bases in between. The CDR3 region has the DNA TGTGCCAGCAGCCCCCCCGCTCCAGATACGCAGTATTTT. This translates into CASSPPAPDTQYF.

This clonotype was detected ten times or more. V and J are TRBV7-2 and TRBJ1-1; 9 nucleotides align to TRBD1. Germline V lookup: CDR1 SGHTA, CDR2 FQGNSA. This CDR3 contains 16 residues. The V gene end was trimmed by 5 bases and the J gene end by 0 bases; junction bases not matched to a gene: 7. DNA for the CDR3: TGTGCCAGCAGCCCCCCTGGGACAGGGCTGAACACTGAAGCTTTCTTT. Translated: CASSPPGTGLNTEAFF.

At least ten counts were recorded for this clonotype. The genes are TRBV20-1 and TRBJ2-3; 7 bases match TRBD1. Germline CDR1 reads DFQATT; CDR2 reads SNEGSKA (reference sequence). CDR3 length: 14 residues. Unmatched junction bases numbered 6, after V lost 4 bases and J lost 2 bases. The CDR3 bases are TGCAGTGCTACCCAAGGACAGGTCACAGATACGCAGTATTTT. Its translation: CSATQGQVTDTQYF.

This clonotype showed up many times. The CDR3 loop is CASSSGFRETQYF. The CDR3 bases are TGCGCCAGCAGTTCAGGGTTTCGGGAGACCCAGTACTTC. The J gene is TRBJ2-5, the V gene TRBV5-1; tentative D call: TRBD1 (5 bases). Per germline, CDR1 SGHRS and CDR2 YFSETQ. V was trimmed by 5 bases and J by 5 bases, leaving 13 bases between them. The CDR3 totals 13 residues.

This clonotype was recorded at least ten times. The V call is TRBV11-2, the J call TRBJ2-7, with 11 bases aligning to TRBD2. CDR3 length: 16 amino acids. Unmatched junction bases numbered 6, after V lost 2 bases and J lost 3 bases. Germline lookup yields CDR1 SGHAT and CDR2 FQNNGV. The DNA for the CDR3 is TGTGCCAGCAGCTTACAGCTAGCGGGGGGACTCTACGAGCAGTACTTC. Protein sequence: CASSLQLAGGLYEQYF.

This clonotype has at least ten counts. DNA of the CDR3: TGCAGTGCTAGATCCGTGACTAGCGGGGGGGCTCTATCCTACAATGAGCAGTTCTTC. Translation gives CSARSVTSGGALSYNEQFF. V and J are TRBV20-1 and TRBJ2-1; 14 bases are a match to TRBD2. Per the germline V gene, CDR1 is DFQATT and CDR2 is SNEGSKA (reference sequence). V lost 2 bases to trimming and J lost 1 base; unmatched junction nucleotides: 10. The CDR3 sequence is 19 residues long.

This clonotype was seen repeatedly, ten times or more. The genes are TRBV5-1 and TRBJ2-1, with 13 positions matching TRBD2. The CDR3 totals 16 residues. Germline lookup yields CDR1 SGHRS and CDR2 YFSETQ. The junction had 8 bases not matched to a gene; V was cut back by 4 bases and J by 7 bases. The CDR3: CASSTGLAGALNEQFF. The CDR3 DNA reads TGCGCCAGCAGCACTGGACTAGCGGGAGCCCTTAATGAGCAGTTCTTC.

A word on this clonotype: A much larger clone lies one base from this, so it may be a read error. A read error is likely, as this CDR3 ends without the conserved phenylalanine or tryptophan. The chain combines TRBV18 with TRBJ1-2; TRBD1 aligns across 8 bases. J gave up 5 bases and V 6 bases, and 14 bases lay outside the gene matches. The CDR3 runs to 16 residues. CDR1 and CDR2 from the germline V gene are KGHSH and LQKENI. The CDR3 sequence: CASSRNGQGLSYGYTL. The CDR3 nucleotides are TGTGCCAGCTCCAGAAACGGACAGGGCCTCTCTTATGGCTACACCTTA.